The 6 T cell receptor beta chains below were found in one sample sequenced in a study of blood T cell repertoires in COVID-19. Measured with immunoSEQ multiplex PCR; TCRdb has only the in-frame clones, and not every one. The sample gives about 110,000 clones, 75% to 95% of which show up once; roughly 1.2% is in the top ten. Sample: peripheral blood. The receptors derive from a woman aged 25 to 39 with acute or convalescent COVID-19.

This chain connects TRBV3-1 (or the pseudogene TRBV3-2) to TRBJ1-1; 7 bases match TRBD1. The CDR3 spans 14 residues. CDR1 is LGHDT and CDR2 is YNNKEL in the germline V gene (reference sequence). With V trimmed by 4 bases and J by 0 bases, 2 bases remained unmatched. DNA for the CDR3: TGTGCCAGCAGCCTGGGACAGCTGAACACTGAAGCTTTCTTT. Protein product: CASSLGQLNTEAFF.

This chain connects TRBV6-5 to TRBJ1-1; TRBD1 is a possible D gene (6 bases). V lost 6 bases and J lost 5, with 16 bases in between. Germline CDR1 reads MNHEY; CDR2 reads SVGAGI. This CDR3 comprises 14 residues. CDR3: CASRSQGLGTEAFF. The DNA for the CDR3 is TGTGCCAGCAGATCACAGGGTTTGGGAACTGAAGCTTTCTTT.

The CDR3 is CASSLENREMDGYTF. The CDR3 nucleotides are TGTGCCAGCAGCTTAGAGAACAGGGAAATGGATGGCTACACCTTC. The V and J genes are TRBV7-2 and TRBJ1-2; D perhaps matches TRBD1 (6 bases). CDR3 size: 15 residues. V was pared by 1 base and J by 6 bases, with 15 bases between. The germline V gene encodes CDR1 SGHTA and CDR2 FQGNSA.

The chain joins TRBV6-6 to TRBJ2-2, with TRBD1 matching over 8 bases. Germline V gives CDR1 MNHNY, CDR2 SVGAGI (reference sequence). The CDR3 has 20 residues. V lost 5 bases and J lost 6; bases outside the gene matches: 23. This chain's CDR3 is CASSPNRGTSLVGVSGELFF. CDR3 coding DNA: TGTGCCAGCAGTCCAAACAGGGGGACCTCACTAGTAGGGGTGTCCGGGGAGCTGTTTTTT.

The chain uses TRBV5-1 and TRBJ2-7, with D possibly being TRBD2 (6 bases). Germline CDR1 is SGHRS and CDR2 is YFSETQ. This CDR3 spans 13 amino acids. Trimming left V 0 bases short and J 6 bases short, with 10 bases between. The CDR3 loop reads CASSLDQGGEQYF. The CDR3 DNA reads as TGCGCCAGCAGCTTGGATCAGGGAGGCGAGCAGTACTTC.

This chain connects TRBV30 to TRBJ2-7; the D is unclear. This CDR3 is 13 amino acids long. V lost 6 bases and J 3 bases, leaving 15 bases between the germline ends. From germline, CDR1 is GTSNPN and CDR2 SVGIG (reference sequence). For the CDR3, the DNA is TGTGCCTGCCATCAACTAACTCACTACGAGCAGTACTTC. The encoded protein is CACHQLTHYEQYF. The full variable domain, rest sourced from reference TRBV30 and TRBJ2-7, is SQTIHQWPATLVQPVGSPLSLECTVEGTSNPNLYWYRQAAGRGLQLLFYSVGIGQISSEVPQNLSASRPQDRQFILSSKKLLLSDSGFYLCACHQLTHYEQYFGPGTRLTVT.